The 21 T cell receptor beta chains below were found in one sample sequenced in a study of blood T cell repertoires in COVID-19. Assay used: immunoSEQ multiplex PCR; TCRdb lists only in-frame clones, some missing. The sample has 150,000 to 200,000 clones; roughly nine tenths are singletons. Sequenced input: PBMCs or T cells enriched from blood (not recorded which). The receptors were gathered from a woman in her forties or fifties who had recovered from COVID-19.

This CDR3 is CASRTTPQETQYF. The CDR3 DNA reads as TGTGCCAGCAGAACGACACCCCAAGAGACCCAGTACTTC. The chain uses TRBV28 and TRBJ2-5, with no clear D. V was cut by 6 bases and J by 1 base, with 9 bases left in between. The CDR3 covers 13 residues. Germline assignment: CDR1 MDHEN and CDR2 SYDVKM.

CDR3 DNA sequence: TGTGCCAGCAGCCAAGTCGGGGACACAGATACGCAGTATTTT. Its translation: CASSQVGDTDTQYF. The chain has TRBV3-1 (or the pseudogene TRBV3-2) and TRBJ2-3; TRBD2 is a possible D gene (5 bases). Trimming pared 1 base from V and 2 bases from J, leaving 7 bases between. The CDR3 contains 14 residues. Per germline, CDR1 LGHDT and CDR2 YNNKEL (reference sequence).

The chain has TRBV27 and TRBJ2-7; no clear D gene. The length of the CDR3 is 13 residues. CDR1 is MNHEY and CDR2 is SMNVEV in the germline V gene (reference sequence). V was trimmed by 3 bases and J by 3 bases, leaving 9 bases between them. The CDR3 sequence: CASSLRMGYEQYF. As DNA, the CDR3 is TGTGCCAGCAGTTTGAGGATGGGCTACGAGCAGTACTTC.

This chain links TRBV2 with TRBJ2-3, with D possibly TRBD2 on 5 matching bases. The CDR3 totals 12 residues. V gave up 5 bases and J gave up 4 bases, with 7 bases separating them. Germline V gives CDR1 SNHLY, CDR2 FYNNEI. The CDR3 sequence is CASSNGADTQYF. The CDR3 bases are TGTGCCAGCAGTAACGGGGCAGATACGCAGTATTTT.

This chain joins TRBV29-1 and TRBJ1-2; 7 nucleotides line up with TRBD1. Per germline, CDR1 SQVTM and CDR2 ANQGSEA. This CDR3 comprises 13 residues. Trimming removed 6 bases from V and 4 bases from J; junction bases left unmatched: 8. CDR3: CSVRDRELYGYTF. In DNA form, the CDR3 reads TGCAGCGTCCGGGACAGAGAGCTCTATGGCTACACCTTC.

The V gene is TRBV29-1, the J gene TRBJ1-2; D unresolved. The germline V gene encodes CDR1 SQVTM and CDR2 ANQGSEA. V was cut by 7 bases and J by 4 bases, with 13 bases left in between. This CDR3 is 12 amino acids long. CDR3 residues: CSGREPTYGYTF. The CDR3 DNA follows: TGCAGCGGGAGAGAACCCACCTATGGCTACACCTTC. The entire variable domain, with the rest obtained from reference TRBV29-1 and TRBJ1-2, is as follows: SAVISQKPSRDICQRGTSLTIQCQVDSQVTMMFWYRQQPGQSLTLIATANQGSEATYESGFVIDKFPISRPNLTFSTLTVSNMSPEDSSIYLCSGREPTYGYTFGSGTRLTVV.

This chain links TRBV6-5 with TRBJ2-1; 8 bases fit TRBD1. Trimming cost V 6 bases and J 0 bases; bases outside gene matches: 4. The CDR3 spans 15 residues. Germline-derived CDR1 and CDR2 are MNHEY and SVGAGI. CDR3 loop: CASRGTGVSYNEQFF. CDR3 sequence (DNA): TGTGCCAGCAGGGGGACAGGCGTCTCCTACAATGAGCAGTTCTTC.

This chain uses TRBV25-1 with TRBJ1-4; TRBD1 might be the D (5 bases). This CDR3 is 16 amino acids long. The germline V and J ends were trimmed by 2 bases and 5 bases, with 15 bases remaining between them. CDR1 MGHDK and CDR2 SYGVNS come from the germline V gene. In nucleotides, the CDR3 is TGTGCCAGCAGTGAAAATAGGGGCTTCAGGAATGAAAAACTGTTTTTT. It yields the protein CASSENRGFRNEKLFF.

The chain couples TRBV2 to TRBJ1-5; D is undetermined. Germline loops: CDR1 SNHLY, CDR2 FYNNEI. Trimming shortened V by 8 bases and J by 3 bases, and 11 bases separated the two germline ends. The CDR3 has 13 amino acids. Here the CDR3 reads CASGRVDNQPQHF. In DNA, the CDR3 is TGTGCCAGCGGCCGGGTCGACAATCAGCCCCAGCATTTT. The whole variable domain, remainder taken from reference TRBV2 and TRBJ1-5, is EPEVTQTPSHQVTQMGQEVILRCVPISNHLYFYWYRQILGQKVEFLVSFYNNEISEKSEIFDDQFSVERPDGSNFTLKIRSTKLEDSAMYFCASGRVDNQPQHFGDGTRLSIL.

The V and J genes are TRBV28 and TRBJ1-2; 7 nucleotides match TRBD1. After removal of 4 bases from V and 9 bases from J, the junction contained 11 bases not matched to a gene. The CDR3 length is 14 residues. Germline lookup yields CDR1 MDHEN and CDR2 SYDVKM. The CDR3 is CASSYRDRVSSYTF. The CDR3 DNA sequence: TGTGCCAGCAGTTACAGGGACAGAGTGAGTAGCTACACCTTC.

The CDR3 DNA reads as TGTGCCAGCAGCCCCGGGGGAGCGGGTGCTTCCTACAATGAGCAGTTCTTC. This translates into CASSPGGAGASYNEQFF. This rearrangement joins TRBV7-9 to TRBJ2-1; the D gene is possibly TRBD2 (6 bases). Trimming took 5 bases from V and 1 from J, leaving 18 bases between them. This CDR3 is built from 17 residues. Germline CDR1 is SEHNR and CDR2 is FQNEAQ (reference sequence).

The genes are TRBV18 and TRBJ1-1, with 7 bases that match TRBD1. CDR3 length: 13 amino acids. V lost 6 bases and J lost 4; bases outside the gene matches: 5. From germline, CDR1 is KGHSH and CDR2 LQKENI. CDR3 nucleotides: TGTGCCAGCTCCGCGCAGGGGGGCACTGAAGCTTTCTTT. It yields the protein CASSAQGGTEAFF.

The chain combines TRBV7-8 with TRBJ2-7; maybe TRBD2 (6 bases). This CDR3 region has 17 residues. Germline-derived CDR1 and CDR2 are SGHVS and FQNEAQ. V lost 5 bases and J lost 2, with 22 bases in between. The CDR3 coding sequence is TGTGCCAGCAGCCCCCGCGGGGTCGGGGCAGGAACCTACGAGCAGTACTTC. It codes for CASSPRGVGAGTYEQYF.

A remark on this clone: Other DNA sequences in the same sample also yield this CDR3. The V gene is TRBV18, the J gene TRBJ2-7; 7 nucleotides align to TRBD1. V gave up 2 bases and J gave up 2 bases; unmatched junction bases: 6. Germline lookup yields CDR1 KGHSH and CDR2 LQKENI. CDR3 length equals 15 residues. The CDR3 nucleotides read TGTGCCAGCTCACCAATTGGGCAGGGGGCCTACGAGCAGTACTTC. The encoded protein is CASSPIGQGAYEQYF. Full variable domain (remainder filled in from reference TRBV18 and TRBJ2-7): NAGVMQNPRHLVRRRGQEARLRCSPMKGHSHVYWYRQLPEEGLKFMVYLQKENIIDESGMPKERFSAEFPKEGPSILRIQQVVRGDSAAYFCASSPIGQGAYEQYFGPGTRLTVT.

The chain employs TRBV28 and TRBJ2-7; D possibly corresponds to TRBD2 (5 bases). The germline V gene has CDR1 MDHEN and CDR2 SYDVKM. This CDR3 is 15 amino acids long. V lost 3 bases and J lost 0, with 12 bases in between. CDR3 region: CASSFFTGSSYEQYF. CDR3 DNA sequence: TGTGCCAGCAGTTTTTTTACGGGGAGCTCCTACGAGCAGTACTTC.

The V and J genes are TRBV7-9 and TRBJ2-7; 7 bases agree with TRBD1. Trimming removed 5 bases from V and 5 bases from J; junction bases left unmatched: 3. This CDR3 is built from 12 residues. The germline V gene has CDR1 SEHNR and CDR2 FQNEAQ (reference sequence). The CDR3 DNA follows: TGTGCCAGCAGCCTCCAGGGGGACGAGCAGTACTTC. Protein: CASSLQGDEQYF.

The rearrangement joins TRBV6-4 to TRBJ2-1; D perhaps matches TRBD2 (6 bases). The germline gives CDR1 MRHNA, CDR2 SNTAGT. The CDR3 totals 16 residues. Trimming removed 5 bases from V and 1 base from J, with 15 bases in between. CDR3 protein: CASSRLPRGSYNEQFF. The CDR3, as DNA: TGTGCCAGCAGTAGACTCCCTCGGGGGTCCTACAATGAGCAGTTCTTC.

This chain connects TRBV6-4 to TRBJ1-6; unclear D gene. Germline V gene data show CDR1 as MRHNA and CDR2 as SNTAGT. Trimming took 2 bases from V and 15 from J, leaving 8 bases between them. The CDR3 is 11 amino acids. CDR3 protein: CASSDRGILHF. The CDR3 DNA reads as TGTGCCAGCAGTGACCGCGGAATCCTCCACTTT.

This CDR3 reads CASSVADSPSGPWGRYNEQFF. CDR3 in DNA: TGTGCCAGCAGCGTAGCAGATAGCCCTAGCGGGCCCTGGGGAAGGTACAATGAGCAGTTCTTC. The chain carries TRBV9 and TRBJ2-1, with TRBD2 matching 8 bases. J lost 4 bases, V lost 0 bases, and 21 bases had no gene match. Germline CDR1 SGDLS, CDR2 YYNGEE. This CDR3 spans 21 amino acids.

The rearrangement uses TRBV28 and TRBJ1-5, with 7 bases identical to TRBD1. This CDR3 has 17 residues. V gave up 3 bases and J gave up 5 bases; unmatched junction bases: 13. Per the germline V gene, CDR1 is MDHEN and CDR2 is SYDVKM. The CDR3 protein is CASSFGLDRDFHQPQHF. The CDR3 DNA sequence: TGTGCCAGCAGTTTTGGGTTAGACAGGGACTTTCATCAGCCCCAGCATTTT.

The CDR3: CASSPAQSGNTIYF. CDR3 DNA sequence: TGTGCCAGCTCACCGGCACAGAGTGGAAACACCATATATTTT. The V and J genes are TRBV18 and TRBJ1-3; D is ambiguous. The V gene lost 3 bases and the J gene lost 3 bases, with 9 bases spanning the gap. Germline V gene sequence: CDR1 KGHSH, CDR2 LQKENI. The CDR3 is made up of 14 amino acids. Drawing the rest from reference TRBV18 and TRBJ1-3, the complete variable domain is NAGVMQNPRHLVRRRGQEARLRCSPMKGHSHVYWYRQLPEEGLKFMVYLQKENIIDESGMPKERFSAEFPKEGPSILRIQQVVRGDSAAYFCASSPAQSGNTIYFGEGSWLTVV.